Presented here are 25 T cell receptor beta chains from one specimen sequenced in a study of technical replicates of blood from a few donors. Assay: immunoSEQ multiplex PCR; the TCRdb copy retains only in-frame clones and omits some. This table has about 98,000 clones, roughly 95% appearing once. Sequencing used T cells isolated from PBMCs. Every receptor here comes from a human donor in good health.

The chain recombines TRBV11-3 with TRBJ2-7, with D perhaps matching TRBD1 (6 bases). Germline V gene sequence: CDR1 SGHNT, CDR2 YENEEA. V lost 5 bases and J 9 bases, leaving 20 bases between the germline ends. CDR3 size: 14 residues. CDR3 nucleotide sequence: TGTGCCAGCAGCCTATTGAGAGGGGACAAGCGGCAGTACTTC. Protein product: CASSLLRGDKRQYF.

The gene calls are TRBV19 and TRBJ1-1; D may be TRBD1 (5 bases). The V end was cut by 0 bases, the J end by 1 base, with 9 bases between. Germline assignment: CDR1 LNHDA and CDR2 SQIVND (reference sequence). The CDR3 totals 15 residues. The CDR3 region is CASSIDLRGNTEAFF. Here the CDR3 DNA reads TGTGCCAGTAGTATAGATTTAAGGGGGAACACTGAAGCTTTCTTT. The entire variable domain, with the rest obtained from reference TRBV19 and TRBJ1-1, is as follows: DGGITQSPKYLFRKEGQNVTLSCEQNLNHDAMYWYRQDPGQGLRLIYYSQIVNDFQKGDIAEGYSVSREKKESFPLTVTSAQKNPTAFYLCASSIDLRGNTEAFFGQGTRLTVV.

The gene calls are TRBV5-1 and TRBJ1-1; 7 nucleotides agree with TRBD1. CDR3 length: 14 residues. The germline V gene encodes CDR1 SGHRS and CDR2 YFSETQ. The V and J ends lost 4 bases and 5 bases, in that order; junction bases with no gene match: 8. The CDR3 loop reads CASSLQGRITEAFF. The CDR3, as DNA: TGCGCCAGCAGCCTACAGGGGAGAATTACTGAAGCTTTCTTT. Full variable domain (rest looked up from reference TRBV5-1 and TRBJ1-1): KAGVTQTPRYLIKTRGQQVTLSCSPISGHRSVSWYQQTPGQGLQFLFEYFSETQRNKGNFPGRFSGRQFSNSRSEMNVSTLELGDSALYLCASSLQGRITEAFFGQGTRLTVV.

This chain links TRBV20-1 with TRBJ1-2; D gene ambiguous. From germline, CDR1 is DFQATT and CDR2 SNEGSKA (reference sequence). This CDR3 is built from 10 residues. As DNA, the CDR3 is TGCAGGAGGAGGTTCTATGGCTACACCTTC. Amino acids: CRRRFYGYTF.

V and J are TRBV15 and TRBJ2-7; D may be TRBD2 (5 bases). Germline CDR1 is LNHNV and CDR2 is YYDKDF (reference sequence). CDR3 length: 16 residues. V lost 5 bases, J lost 0 bases, and 17 bases lay in between. CDR3 protein: CATSVSRGYDSYEQYF. The CDR3 DNA follows: TGTGCCACCAGCGTGAGTCGGGGATACGACTCCTACGAGCAGTACTTC.

This clone was detected a few times. The V gene is TRBV5-1, the J gene TRBJ2-7; D is uncertain. This CDR3 comprises 14 residues. V gave up 1 base and J gave up 2 bases, with 10 bases separating them. CDR1 is SGHRS and CDR2 is YFSETQ in the germline V gene. The CDR3 region is CASSLPGNTYEQYF. CDR3 nucleotide sequence: TGCGCCAGCAGCTTGCCAGGCAACACCTACGAGCAGTACTTC.

The chain couples TRBV5-1 to TRBJ2-5; the match to TRBD1 covers 10 bases. CDR1 is SGHRS, CDR2 YFSETQ, per germline. V trimming: 0 bases; J trimming: 5 bases; junction bases outside the gene matches: 7. This CDR3 spans 16 amino acids. CDR3 nucleotide sequence: TGCGCCAGCAGCTTGGAACCGGGACAGGGGTGGGAGACCCAGTACTTC. Translating gives CASSLEPGQGWETQYF.

The chain joins TRBV18 to TRBJ2-5, with 11 bases fitting TRBD2. Germline CDR1 KGHSH, CDR2 LQKENI. The CDR3 loop spans 18 amino acids. Trimming removed 3 bases from V and 4 bases from J; junction bases left unmatched: 13. As DNA, the CDR3 is TGTGCCAGCTCACCCCGTCCTTACTCCGGGACTAGCGGAGAGACCCAGTACTTC. Its translation: CASSPRPYSGTSGETQYF.

The CDR3 loop is CASRGRSNEQFF. CDR3 DNA sequence: TGTGCCAGCAGAGGAAGGAGCAATGAGCAGTTCTTC. The rearrangement joins TRBV6-6 to TRBJ2-1; no reliable D call. Deletions cut 6 bases from V and 6 bases from J, with 9 bases between. The CDR3 has 12 amino acids. Germline loops: CDR1 MNHNY, CDR2 SVGAGI (reference sequence).

The genes are TRBV5-1 and TRBJ2-3; the match to TRBD2 covers 13 bases. The trim removed 0 bases at V and 3 bases at J, leaving 10 bases unmatched. The CDR3 has 19 residues. The germline CDR1 and CDR2 sequences are SGHRS and YFSETQ. In DNA, the CDR3 is TGCGCCAGCAGCTTGGAACCCACTAGCGGGGGGGCCCTGACAGATACGCAGTATTTT. Its protein is CASSLEPTSGGALTDTQYF.

The chain uses TRBV25-1 and TRBJ2-1; 8 nucleotides line up with TRBD1. V was pared by 3 bases and J by 7 bases, with 8 bases of the junction left unmatched. The CDR3 contains 15 residues. CDR1 is MGHDK and CDR2 is SYGVNS in the germline V gene. DNA of the CDR3: TGTGCCAGCAGTGAGGAGGGACAGGCCGGGAATGAGCAGTTCTTC. Translating gives CASSEEGQAGNEQFF.

J is TRBJ1-4 and V is TRBV9, with D unclear. The CDR3 contains 13 residues. Germline assignment: CDR1 SGDLS and CDR2 YYNGEE. V lost 4 bases to trimming and J lost 11 bases, with 15 bases between them. The CDR3 sequence: CASSTRGGSKLFF. The CDR3 DNA sequence: TGTGCCAGCAGCACTCGCGGAGGTTCCAAACTGTTTTTT.

V gene TRBV4-1 combines with J gene TRBJ2-5, with 7 bases aligning to TRBD2. The CDR3 runs to 18 residues. V lost 0 bases and J lost 4; bases outside the gene matches: 14. Germline CDR1 reads MGHRA; CDR2 reads YSYEKL. DNA of the CDR3: TGCGCCAGCAGCCAAGATCTCGGCGGGGAGCGGGGCAGAGAGACCCAGTACTTC. Its protein is CASSQDLGGERGRETQYF.

The genes are TRBV19 and TRBJ1-5, with TRBD1 identical over 11 bases. With V trimmed by 5 bases and J by 4 bases, 7 bases remained unmatched. The CDR3 is made up of 16 amino acids. Germline V CDR1 and CDR2: LNHDA, SQIVND (reference sequence). In DNA form, the CDR3 reads TGTGCCAGTAGTCCGTGGGACAGGGGGATGAATCAGCCCCAGCATTTT. This gives the protein CASSPWDRGMNQPQHF.

This clone was counted a single time. J is TRBJ2-1 and V is TRBV25-1, with no clear D. Trimming took off 8 bases at V and 0 bases at J, with 11 bases between the two ends. Germline lookup yields CDR1 MGHDK and CDR2 SYGVNS. The CDR3 has 14 amino acids. This CDR3 is CASVGWSSYNEQFF. The CDR3, as DNA: TGTGCCAGCGTTGGCTGGAGCTCCTACAATGAGCAGTTCTTC. The complete variable domain, with remaining parts taken from reference TRBV25-1 and TRBJ2-1, reads EADIYQTPRYLVIGTGKKITLECSQTMGHDKMYWYQQDPGMELHLIHYSYGVNSTEKGDLSSESTVSRIRTEHFPLTLESARPSHTSQYLCASVGWSSYNEQFFGPGTRLTVL.

This clone showed up just once. This chain links TRBV19 with TRBJ2-7, with 9 bases lining up with TRBD1. Per germline, CDR1 LNHDA and CDR2 SQIVND (reference sequence). The CDR3 covers 17 residues. V gave up 4 bases and J gave up 5 bases; unmatched junction bases: 15. CDR3 DNA: TGTGCCAGTAGTAGTACAGAAACGGGGACAGGGTGGGACGAGCAGTACTTC. Encoded protein: CASSSTETGTGWDEQYF.

The chain carries TRBV21-1 and TRBJ2-1; the D segment call TRBD2 is taken from the table without a DNA check. TRBV21-1 is tagged as a pseudogene. CDR3 length: 15 amino acids. The CDR3 sequence is CATGTLAGVANEQFF. For the CDR3, the DNA is TGTGCCACGGGGACGCTAGCGGGAGTGGCCAATGAGCAGTTCTTC.

The chain joins TRBV12-5 to TRBJ1-2, with TRBD1 as a possible D gene (6 bases). This CDR3 is built from 16 residues. V was trimmed by 0 bases and J by 6 bases, leaving 17 bases between them. Per the germline V gene, CDR1 is LGHNT and CDR2 is FRNRAP. The CDR3 sequence: CASGLVRAGAVDGYTF. Written as DNA, the CDR3 is TGTGCTAGTGGTTTGGTACGAGCGGGGGCGGTGGATGGCTACACCTTC.

The chain carries TRBV6-6 and TRBJ1-1; D remains unclear. Germline V gives CDR1 MNHNY, CDR2 SVGAGI (reference sequence). This CDR3 has 11 residues. V was pared by 7 bases and J by 11 bases, with 14 bases between. The CDR3 coding sequence is TGTGCCAGCACGAGCGGAGCAACCGCTTTCTTT. This encodes CASTSGATAFF.

The genes are TRBV28 and TRBJ2-5; 10 bases are a match to TRBD2. Germline V lookup: CDR1 MDHEN, CDR2 SYDVKM. The CDR3 totals 15 residues. The J segment lost 3 bases and the V segment lost 0 bases, leaving 1 base of the junction unmatched. This CDR3 reads CASSLWGTSEETQYF. For the CDR3, the DNA is TGTGCCAGCAGTTTATGGGGGACTAGCGAAGAGACCCAGTACTTC. Supplemented by reference TRBV28 and TRBJ2-5, the full variable domain reads DVKVTQSSRYLVKRTGEKVFLECVQDMDHENMFWYRQDPGLGLRLIYFSYDVKMKEKGDIPEGYSVSREKKERFSLILESASTNQTSMYLCASSLWGTSEETQYFGPGTRLLVL.

V gene TRBV6-5 combines with J gene TRBJ2-7; 9 bases are shared with TRBD2. Germline values: CDR1 MNHEY, CDR2 SVGAGI. V lost 4 bases to trimming and J lost 1 base; unmatched junction nucleotides: 2. The CDR3 sequence is 14 residues long. This CDR3 reads CASSSSGISYEQYF. In DNA, the CDR3 is TGTGCCAGCAGTTCTAGCGGGATTTCCTACGAGCAGTACTTC.

This sequence joins TRBV14 and TRBJ1-1, with no clear D. Deletions cut 1 base from V and 3 bases from J, with 15 bases between. This CDR3 spans 16 amino acids. Germline CDR1 and CDR2: SGHDN and FVKESK. CDR3 region: CASSQGGAWWDTEAFF. The CDR3 coding sequence is TGTGCCAGCAGCCAAGGAGGTGCCTGGTGGGACACTGAAGCTTTCTTT.

This clone was seen a single time. The chain carries TRBV5-4 and TRBJ2-1; a possible D gene is TRBD1 (8 bases). Germline V lookup: CDR1 SGHNT, CDR2 YYREEE (reference sequence). Deletions cut 4 bases from V and 0 bases from J, with 14 bases between. The CDR3 is 16 amino acids. The CDR3 DNA follows: TGTGCCAGCAGCCCCTACAGGGGGGGCTCCTACAATGAGCAGTTCTTC. Protein product: CASSPYRGGSYNEQFF.

The chain has TRBV2 and TRBJ1-3; D possibly corresponds to TRBD1 (6 bases). Germline lookup yields CDR1 SNHLY and CDR2 FYNNEI. There are 16 residues in the CDR3. The ends were cut back, 4 bases at V and 1 base at J, with 14 bases in the middle. The CDR3 sequence is CASSGGTRPSGNTIYF. The CDR3 nucleotides read TGTGCCAGCAGTGGGGGGACACGTCCGTCTGGAAACACCATATATTTT.

The chain carries TRBV18 and TRBJ2-1; 7 bases line up with TRBD1. J lost 8 bases, V lost 6 bases, and 16 bases had no gene match. The V gene's germline CDR1 is KGHSH and CDR2 LQKENI. The CDR3 runs 16 residues. The CDR3 sequence is CASSPLPQGSADEQFF. The CDR3 DNA sequence: TGTGCCAGCTCCCCCCTCCCACAGGGGTCAGCTGATGAGCAGTTCTTC. Variable domain in full (rest from reference TRBV18 and TRBJ2-1): NAGVMQNPRHLVRRRGQEARLRCSPMKGHSHVYWYRQLPEEGLKFMVYLQKENIIDESGMPKERFSAEFPKEGPSILRIQQVVRGDSAAYFCASSPLPQGSADEQFFGPGTRLTVL.